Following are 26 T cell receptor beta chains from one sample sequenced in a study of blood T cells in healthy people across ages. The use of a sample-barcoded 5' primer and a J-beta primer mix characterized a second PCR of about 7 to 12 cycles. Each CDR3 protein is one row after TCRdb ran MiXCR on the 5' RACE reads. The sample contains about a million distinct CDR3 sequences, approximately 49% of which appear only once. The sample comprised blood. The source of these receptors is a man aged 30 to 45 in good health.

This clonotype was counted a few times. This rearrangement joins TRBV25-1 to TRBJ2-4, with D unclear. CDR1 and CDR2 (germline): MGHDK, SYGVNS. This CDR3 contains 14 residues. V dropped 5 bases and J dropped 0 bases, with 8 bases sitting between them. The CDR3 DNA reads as TGTGCCAGCAGTCACACACTAGCCAAAAACATTCAGTACTTC. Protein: CASSHTLAKNIQYF.

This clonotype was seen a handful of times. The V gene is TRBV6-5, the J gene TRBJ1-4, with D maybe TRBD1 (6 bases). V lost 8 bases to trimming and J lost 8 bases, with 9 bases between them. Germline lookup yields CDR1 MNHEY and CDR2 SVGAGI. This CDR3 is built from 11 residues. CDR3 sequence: CASGRGEKLFF. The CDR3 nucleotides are TGTGCCAGCGGCAGGGGCGAAAAACTGTTTTTT.

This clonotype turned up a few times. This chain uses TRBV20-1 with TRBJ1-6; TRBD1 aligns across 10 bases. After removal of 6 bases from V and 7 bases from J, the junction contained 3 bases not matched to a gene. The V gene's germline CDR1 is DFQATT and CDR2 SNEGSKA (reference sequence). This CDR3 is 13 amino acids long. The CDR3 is CSAPGQGNSPLHF. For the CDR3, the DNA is TGCAGTGCCCCGGGACAGGGGAATTCACCCCTCCACTTT.

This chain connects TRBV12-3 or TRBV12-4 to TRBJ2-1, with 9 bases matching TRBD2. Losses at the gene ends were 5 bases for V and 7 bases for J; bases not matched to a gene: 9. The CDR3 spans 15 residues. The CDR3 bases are TGTGCCAGCAGTCCGGTAGCGGGGGTCATGAATGAGCAGTTCTTC. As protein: CASSPVAGVMNEQFF.

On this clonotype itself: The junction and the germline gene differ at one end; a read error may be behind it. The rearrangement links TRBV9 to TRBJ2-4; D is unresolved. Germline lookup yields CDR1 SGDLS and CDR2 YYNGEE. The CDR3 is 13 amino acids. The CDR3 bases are TGTGCCGGCAGCGCCTCACGCAAAGACATTCAGTACTTC. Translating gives CAGSASRKDIQYF. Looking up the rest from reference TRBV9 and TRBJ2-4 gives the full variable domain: DSGVTQTPKHLITATGQRVTLRCSPRSGDLSVYWYQQSLDQGLQFLIQYYNGEERAKGNILERFSAQQFPDLHSELNLSSLELGDSALYFCAGSASRKDIQYFGAGTRLSVL.

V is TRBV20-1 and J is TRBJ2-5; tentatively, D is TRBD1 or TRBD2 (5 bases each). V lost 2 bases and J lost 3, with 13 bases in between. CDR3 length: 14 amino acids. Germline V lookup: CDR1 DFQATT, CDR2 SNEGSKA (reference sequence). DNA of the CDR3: TGCAGTGCTAGATCTGGGACGGATGAAGAGACCCAGTACTTC. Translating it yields CSARSGTDEETQYF.

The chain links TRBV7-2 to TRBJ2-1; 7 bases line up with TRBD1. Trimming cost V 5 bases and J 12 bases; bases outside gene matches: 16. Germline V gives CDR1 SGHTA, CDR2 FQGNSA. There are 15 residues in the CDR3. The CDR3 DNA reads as TGTGCCAGCAGCCCCGTCGGACAGGCGGCTTCCGGGCAGTTCTTC. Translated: CASSPVGQAASGQFF. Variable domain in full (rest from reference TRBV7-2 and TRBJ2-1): GAGVSQSPSNKVTEKGKDVELRCDPISGHTALYWYRQSLGQGLEFLIYFQGNSAPDKSGLPSDRFSAERTGGSVSTLTIQRTQQEDSAVYLCASSPVGQAASGQFFGPGTRLTVL.

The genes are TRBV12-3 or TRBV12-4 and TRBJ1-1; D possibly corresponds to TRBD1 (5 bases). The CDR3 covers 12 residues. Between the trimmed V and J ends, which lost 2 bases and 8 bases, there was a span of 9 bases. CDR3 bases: TGTGCCAGCAGTTTATGGGGCAGGGAAGCTTTCTTT. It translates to CASSLWGREAFF.

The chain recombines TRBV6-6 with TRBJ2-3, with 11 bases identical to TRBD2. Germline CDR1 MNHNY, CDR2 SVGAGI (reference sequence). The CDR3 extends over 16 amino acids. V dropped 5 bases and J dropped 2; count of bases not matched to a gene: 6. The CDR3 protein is CASSPTSGGFTDTQYF. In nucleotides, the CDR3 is TGTGCCAGCAGTCCCACTAGCGGGGGTTTCACAGATACGCAGTATTTT.

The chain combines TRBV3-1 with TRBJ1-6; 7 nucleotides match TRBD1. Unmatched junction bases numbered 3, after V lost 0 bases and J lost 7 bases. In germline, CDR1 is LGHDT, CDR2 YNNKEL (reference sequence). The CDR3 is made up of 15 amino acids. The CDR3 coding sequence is TGTGCCAGCAGCCAAGAGAACAGGGGAAATTCACCCCTCCACTTT. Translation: CASSQENRGNSPLHF.

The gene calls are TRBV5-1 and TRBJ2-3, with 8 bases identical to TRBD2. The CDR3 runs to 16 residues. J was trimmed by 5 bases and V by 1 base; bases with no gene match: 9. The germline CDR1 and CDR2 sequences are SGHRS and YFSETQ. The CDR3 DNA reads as TGCGCCAGCAGCTTGCCAGCGGGGGTTTATCGAGATACGCAGTATTTT. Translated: CASSLPAGVYRDTQYF.

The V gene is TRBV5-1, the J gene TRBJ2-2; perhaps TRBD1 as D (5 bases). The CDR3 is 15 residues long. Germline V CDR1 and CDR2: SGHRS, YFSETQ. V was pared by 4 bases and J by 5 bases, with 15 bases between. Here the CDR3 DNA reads TGCGCCAGCAGCGAAGGCGCAGGGTCGACCGGGGAGCTGTTTTTT. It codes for CASSEGAGSTGELFF. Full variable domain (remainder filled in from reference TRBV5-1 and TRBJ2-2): KAGVTQTPRYLIKTRGQQVTLSCSPISGHRSVSWYQQTPGQGLQFLFEYFSETQRNKGNFPGRFSGRQFSNSRSEMNVSTLELGDSALYLCASSEGAGSTGELFFGEGSRLTVL.

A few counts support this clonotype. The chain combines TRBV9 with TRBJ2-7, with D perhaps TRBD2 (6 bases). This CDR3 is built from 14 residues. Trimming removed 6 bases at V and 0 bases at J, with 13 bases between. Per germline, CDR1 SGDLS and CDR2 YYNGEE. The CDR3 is CASTRDSSSYEQYF. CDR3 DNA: TGTGCCAGCACCCGGGACTCGAGCTCCTACGAGCAGTACTTC.

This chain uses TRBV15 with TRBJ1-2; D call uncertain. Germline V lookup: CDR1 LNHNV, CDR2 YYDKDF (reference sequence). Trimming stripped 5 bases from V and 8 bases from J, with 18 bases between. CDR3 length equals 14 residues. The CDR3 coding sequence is TGTGCCACCAGCCCCCCCCAGGTGTCGAGGGGCTACACCTTC. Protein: CATSPPQVSRGYTF. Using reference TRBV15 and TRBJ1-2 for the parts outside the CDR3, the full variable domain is DAMVIQNPRYQVTQFGKPVTLSCSQTLNHNVMYWYQQKSSQAPKLLFHYYDKDFNNEADTPDNFQSRRPNTSFCFLDIRSPGLGDTAMYLCATSPPQVSRGYTFGSGTRLTVV.

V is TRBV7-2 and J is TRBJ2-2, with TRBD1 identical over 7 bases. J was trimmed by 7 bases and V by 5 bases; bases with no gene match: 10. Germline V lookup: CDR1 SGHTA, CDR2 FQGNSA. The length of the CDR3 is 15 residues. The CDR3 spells CASSPDRVPRGELFF. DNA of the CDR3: TGTGCCAGCAGCCCCGACAGGGTCCCCCGCGGGGAGCTGTTTTTT.

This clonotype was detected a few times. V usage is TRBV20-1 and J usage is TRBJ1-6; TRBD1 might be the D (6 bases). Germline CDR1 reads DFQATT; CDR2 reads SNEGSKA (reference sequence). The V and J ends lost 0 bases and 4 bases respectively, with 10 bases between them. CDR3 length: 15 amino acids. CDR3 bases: TGCAGTGCTAGAGAAACGAGGGGGTATAATTCACCCCTCCACTTT. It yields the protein CSARETRGYNSPLHF.

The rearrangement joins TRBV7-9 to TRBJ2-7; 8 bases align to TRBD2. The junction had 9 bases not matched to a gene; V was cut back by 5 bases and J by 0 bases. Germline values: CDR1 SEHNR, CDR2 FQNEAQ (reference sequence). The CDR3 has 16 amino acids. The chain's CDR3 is CASSPAGGRDSYEQYF. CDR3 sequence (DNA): TGTGCCAGCAGCCCTGCGGGGGGAAGGGACTCCTACGAGCAGTACTTC.

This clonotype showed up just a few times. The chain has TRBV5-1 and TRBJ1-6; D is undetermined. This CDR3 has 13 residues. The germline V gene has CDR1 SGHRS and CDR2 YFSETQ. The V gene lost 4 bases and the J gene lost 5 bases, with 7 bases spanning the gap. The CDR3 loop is CASSGLNNSPLHF. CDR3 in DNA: TGCGCCAGCAGCGGGTTAAATAATTCACCCCTCCACTTT.

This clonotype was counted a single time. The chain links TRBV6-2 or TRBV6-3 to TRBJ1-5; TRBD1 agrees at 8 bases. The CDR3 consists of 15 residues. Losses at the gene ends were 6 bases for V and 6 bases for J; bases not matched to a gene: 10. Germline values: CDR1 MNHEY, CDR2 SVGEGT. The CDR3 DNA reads TGTGCCAGCAGCTACGACAGGGGAGTGGGTCAGCCCCAGCATTTT. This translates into CASSYDRGVGQPQHF.

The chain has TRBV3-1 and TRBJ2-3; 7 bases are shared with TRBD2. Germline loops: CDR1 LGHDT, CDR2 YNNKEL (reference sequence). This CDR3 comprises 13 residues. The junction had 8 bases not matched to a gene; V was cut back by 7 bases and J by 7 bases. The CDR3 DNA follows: TGTGCCAGCACCTCGGCGGGGGTTAATACGCAGTATTTT. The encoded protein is CASTSAGVNTQYF.

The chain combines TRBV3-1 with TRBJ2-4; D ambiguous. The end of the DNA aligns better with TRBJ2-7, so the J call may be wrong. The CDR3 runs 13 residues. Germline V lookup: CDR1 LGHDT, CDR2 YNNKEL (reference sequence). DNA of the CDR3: TGTGCCAGCAGCCAAGGGGCAAAAAACGAGCAGTACTTC. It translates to CASSQGAKNEQYF.

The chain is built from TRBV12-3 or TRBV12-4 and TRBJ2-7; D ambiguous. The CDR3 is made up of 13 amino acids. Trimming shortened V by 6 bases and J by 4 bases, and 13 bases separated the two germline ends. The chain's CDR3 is CASRVLGKYEQYF. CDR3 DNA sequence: TGTGCCAGCAGGGTCCTGGGGAAGTACGAGCAGTACTTC.

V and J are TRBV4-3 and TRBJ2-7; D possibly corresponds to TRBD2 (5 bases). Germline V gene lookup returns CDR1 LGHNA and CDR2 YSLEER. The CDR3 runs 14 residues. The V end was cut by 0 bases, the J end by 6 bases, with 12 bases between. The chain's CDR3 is CASSQDPSAGEQYF. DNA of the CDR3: TGCGCCAGCAGCCAAGACCCGTCGGCGGGCGAGCAGTACTTC.

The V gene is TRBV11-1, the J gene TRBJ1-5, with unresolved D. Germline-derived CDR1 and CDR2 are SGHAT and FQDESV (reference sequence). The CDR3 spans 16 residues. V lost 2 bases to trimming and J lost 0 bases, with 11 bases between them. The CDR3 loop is CASSLTRITSNQPQHF. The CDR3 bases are TGTGCCAGCAGCTTAACCCGGATAACTAGCAATCAGCCCCAGCATTTT. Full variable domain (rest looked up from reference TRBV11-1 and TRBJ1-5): EAEVAQSPRYKITEKSQAVAFWCDPISGHATLYWYRQILGQGPELLVQFQDESVVDDSQLPKDRFSAERLKGVDSTLKIQPAELGDSAMYLCASSLTRITSNQPQHFGDGTRLSIL.

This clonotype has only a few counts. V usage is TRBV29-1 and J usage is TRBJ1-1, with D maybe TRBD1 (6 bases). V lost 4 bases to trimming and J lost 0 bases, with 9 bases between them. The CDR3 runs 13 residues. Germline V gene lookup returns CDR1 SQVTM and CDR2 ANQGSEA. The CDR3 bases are TGCAGCGTTGCCGGGACATTGAACACTGAAGCTTTCTTT. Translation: CSVAGTLNTEAFF.

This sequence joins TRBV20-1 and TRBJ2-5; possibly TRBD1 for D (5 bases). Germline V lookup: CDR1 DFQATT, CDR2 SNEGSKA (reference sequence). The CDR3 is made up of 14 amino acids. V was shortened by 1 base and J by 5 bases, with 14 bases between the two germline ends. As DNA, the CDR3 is TGCAGTGCTAGAGCCCGACAGAGTAGGGAGACCCAGTACTTC. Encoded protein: CSARARQSRETQYF.